The source of this TCR beta chain is a study of radiotherapy plus CTLA-4 blockade in lung cancer. To note about this clone: Its antigen is unknown.

Measured with immunoSEQ multiplex PCR; TCRdb has only the in-frame clones, and not every one. There are roughly 24,000 clones in the sample; about 76% occur only once, and approximately 24% lies in the top ten. Germline CDR1 and CDR2: KGHSH and LQKENI. V lost 0 bases, J lost 1 base, and 10 bases lay in between. The CDR3 has 15 residues. In chemo-refractory metastatic non-small-cell lung cancer, patients got ipilimumab CTLA-4 blockade together with focal radiation. Findings and limits, study-wide: TCR clones from tumors expanded in blood after radiotherapy plus ipilimumab.

The source was peripheral blood, collected from a patient treated with radiotherapy plus ipilimumab. The TCR was taken from a human donor with non-small cell lung cancer that progressed on radiotherapy plus ipilimumab. The rearrangement links TRBV18 to TRBJ2-7; D uncertain. Here the CDR3 DNA reads TGTGCCAGCTCACCACCGAGCAGGCCATCCTACGAGCAGTACTTC. Protein: CASSPPSRPSYEQYF.